A single sample gave rise to the 3 T cell receptor beta chains below, sequenced in a study of blood T cell repertoires in COVID-19 (dated by TCRdb to the early 2020s). The library was prepared using the immunoSEQ multiplex PCR assay. Sourced from immuneACCESS, this table was stored by TCRdb with only in-frame sequences that have V and J called. A share of the clones is absent; for the studies checked, an unresolved V gene accounts for under half, and the remainder has no known explanation. Recorded for this sample are some 150,000 clones; around 79% of them occurred a single time. The ten most abundant clones make up 2.5% to 3% of the sample. Sequenced input: PBMCs or T cells enriched from blood (not recorded which). These receptors were collected from a woman between 50 and 59 years old who had recovered from COVID-19.

V is TRBV5-4 and J is TRBJ2-1, with 7 bases lining up with TRBD2. The germline gives CDR1 SGHNT, CDR2 YYREEE (reference sequence). Germline trimming cut 2 bases from V and 6 bases from J; bases unmatched to any gene: 8. The length of the CDR3 is 15 residues. The CDR3 DNA reads TGTGCCAGCAGCTTAGGCGGGAGTAAGGGCAATGAGCAGTTCTTC. Residues: CASSLGGSKGNEQFF.

The chain is built from TRBV3-1 (or the pseudogene TRBV3-2) and TRBJ1-1; D gene uncertain. This CDR3 has 13 amino acids. V lost 4 bases and J 4 bases, leaving 10 bases between the germline ends. Germline loops: CDR1 LGHDT, CDR2 YNNKEL (reference sequence). The CDR3 loop is CASSLGGVTEAFF. As DNA, the CDR3 is TGTGCCAGCAGCCTCGGCGGGGTCACTGAAGCTTTCTTT.

This clone was seen ten or more times. This chain links TRBV19 with TRBJ2-4, with TRBD2 as a possible D gene (6 bases). The CDR3 runs to 14 residues. Germline values: CDR1 LNHDA, CDR2 SQIVND (reference sequence). With 4 bases removed from V and 6 bases from J, the gap between germline ends came to 13 bases. The CDR3 here is CASSTGEATNIQYF. The CDR3 coding sequence is TGTGCCAGTAGTACGGGGGAGGCTACAAACATTCAGTACTTC. Full variable domain (remainder filled in from reference TRBV19 and TRBJ2-4): DGGITQSPKYLFRKEGQNVTLSCEQNLNHDAMYWYRQDPGQGLRLIYYSQIVNDFQKGDIAEGYSVSREKKESFPLTVTSAQKNPTAFYLCASSTGEATNIQYFGAGTRLSVL.